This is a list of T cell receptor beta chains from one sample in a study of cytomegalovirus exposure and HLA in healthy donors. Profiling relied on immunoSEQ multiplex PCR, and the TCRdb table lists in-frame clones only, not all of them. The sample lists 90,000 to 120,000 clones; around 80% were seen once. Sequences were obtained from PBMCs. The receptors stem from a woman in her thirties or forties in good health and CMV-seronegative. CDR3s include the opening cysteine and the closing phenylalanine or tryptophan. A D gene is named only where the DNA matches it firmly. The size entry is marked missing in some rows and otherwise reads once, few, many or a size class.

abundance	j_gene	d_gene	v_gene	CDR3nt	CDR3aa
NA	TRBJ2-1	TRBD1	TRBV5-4	TGTGCCAGCAGCCCGGGTACAGGGGGCGAGCAGTTCTTC	CASSPGTGGEQFF
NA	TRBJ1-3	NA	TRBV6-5	TGTGCCAGCAGCTTGGACAGTGGAAACACCATATATTTT	CASSLDSGNTIYF
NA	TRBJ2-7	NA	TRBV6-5	TGTGCCAGCAGTTACGCCGGGGACGAGCAGTACTTC	CASSYAGDEQYF
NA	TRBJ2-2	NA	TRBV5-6	TGTGCCAGCAGCCGGGGGAATTGGAACACCGGGGAGCTGTTTTTT	CASSRGNWNTGELFF
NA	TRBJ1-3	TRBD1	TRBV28	TGTGCCAGCAGAATTCATTCTTTCCGGGACAGGGGAAACACCATATATTTT	CASRIHSFRDRGNTIYF
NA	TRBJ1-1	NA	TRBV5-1	TGCGCCAGCAGCTTAGGAGCCGGCACTGAAGCTTTCTTT	CASSLGAGTEAFF
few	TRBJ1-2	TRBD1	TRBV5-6	TGTGCCAGCAGCTCCCCGGACAGGGAAGGCTACACCTTC	CASSSPDREGYTF
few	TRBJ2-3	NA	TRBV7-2	TGTGCCAGCAGCTTAGCGGGTCTAGCATCCGATACGCAGTATTTT	CASSLAGLASDTQYF
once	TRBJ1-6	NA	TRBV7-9	TGTGCCAGCGGATCCGGGACTCAGGATTCACCCCTCCACTTT	CASGSGTQDSPLHF
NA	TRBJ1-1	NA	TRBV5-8	TGTGCCAGCAGCTTGGCCCCCCGGCAGGGGCGTAGGGACACTGAAGCTTTCTTT	CASSLAPRQGRRDTEAFF
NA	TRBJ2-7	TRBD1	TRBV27	TGTGCCAGCAGTTTGGGACAGGGCACCTACGAGCAGTACTTC	CASSLGQGTYEQYF
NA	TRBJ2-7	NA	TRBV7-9	TGTGCCAGCAGCTCGTCCGACAGGTCCAGCTCCTACGAGCAGTACTTC	CASSSSDRSSSYEQYF
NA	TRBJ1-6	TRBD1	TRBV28	TGTGCCTCCAGGCCCTCACAGGGGGCAGGGTCACCCCTCCACTTT	CASRPSQGAGSPLHF
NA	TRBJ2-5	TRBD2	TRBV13	TGTGCCAGCAGGCCAGCGAGGACTAGCGGGGGGGTCGGGACCCAGTACTTC	CASRPARTSGGVGTQYF
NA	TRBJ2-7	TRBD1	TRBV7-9	TGTGCCAGCAGCTTGCTACAGGGGGATTTGACCGAGCAGTACTTC	CASSLLQGDLTEQYF
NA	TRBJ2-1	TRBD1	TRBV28	TGTGCCAGCAGTGATACAGGGGGCCTCTACAATGAGCAGTTCTTC	CASSDTGGLYNEQFF
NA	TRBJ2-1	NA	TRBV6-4	TGTGCCAGCAGTGCTCTACTCTCGTCGGAGCAGTTCTTC	CASSALLSSEQFF
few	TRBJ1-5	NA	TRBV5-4	TGTGCCAGCAGCTTGGGGCCAGTTAATAGCAATCAGCCCCAGCATTTT	CASSLGPVNSNQPQHF
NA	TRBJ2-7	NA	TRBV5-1	TGCGCCAGCAGCTTGGGTGGGCCGAGCTCCTACGAGCAGTACTTC	CASSLGGPSSYEQYF
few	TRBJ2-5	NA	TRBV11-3	TGTGCCAGCAGCTTAGACGTCCAAGAGACCCAGTACTTC	CASSLDVQETQYF
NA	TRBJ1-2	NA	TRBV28	TGTGCCAGCAGTTCCACGGACAGCTTTAACTATGGCTACACCTTC	CASSSTDSFNYGYTF
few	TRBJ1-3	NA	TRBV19	TGTGCCAGTAGGGATACAGGAAGAAGAAACACCATATATTTT	CASRDTGRRNTIYF